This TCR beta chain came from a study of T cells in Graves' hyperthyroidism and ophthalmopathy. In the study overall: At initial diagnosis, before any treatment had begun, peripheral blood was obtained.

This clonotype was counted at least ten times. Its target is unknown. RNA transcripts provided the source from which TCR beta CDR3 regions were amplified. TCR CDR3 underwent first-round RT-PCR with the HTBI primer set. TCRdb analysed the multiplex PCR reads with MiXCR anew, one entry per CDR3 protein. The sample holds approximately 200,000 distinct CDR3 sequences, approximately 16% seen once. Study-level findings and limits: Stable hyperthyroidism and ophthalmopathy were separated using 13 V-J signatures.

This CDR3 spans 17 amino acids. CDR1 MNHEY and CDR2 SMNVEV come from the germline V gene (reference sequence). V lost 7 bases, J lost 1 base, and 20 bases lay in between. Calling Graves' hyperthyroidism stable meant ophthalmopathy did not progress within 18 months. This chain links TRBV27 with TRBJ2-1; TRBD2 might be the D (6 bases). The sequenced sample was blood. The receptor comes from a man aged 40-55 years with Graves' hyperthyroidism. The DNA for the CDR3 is TGTGCCAGCACCCTCAGCAAACGGGACTCTTCCTACAATGAGCAGTTCTTC. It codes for CASTLSKRDSSYNEQFF.